The 28 T cell receptor beta chains in this list originate from one sample, sequenced in a study of control samples from healthy donors and cancer patients. Assay: immunoSEQ multiplex PCR; the TCRdb copy retains only in-frame clones and omits some. In the table there are tens of thousands of clones, 90% of which are singletons. Sequencing was done on a sample of PBMCs. The source of these receptors is a man aged 55 to 70 with colorectal cancer.

The V gene is TRBV7-9, the J gene TRBJ2-1; 11 bases agree with TRBD2. The V segment lost 2 bases and the J segment 9 bases; nucleotides outside the gene matches: 6. CDR3 size: 15 residues. CDR1 is SEHNR and CDR2 is FQNEAQ in the germline V gene (reference sequence). CDR3 loop: CASSLTSGGLGEQFF. The CDR3, as DNA: TGTGCCAGCAGCTTAACTAGCGGGGGACTAGGTGAGCAGTTCTTC.

The chain has TRBV10-2 and TRBJ1-6; D perhaps matches TRBD1 (5 bases). The CDR3 sequence is 14 residues long. The V end was cut by 7 bases, the J end by 14 bases, with 21 bases between. Germline assignment: CDR1 WSHSY and CDR2 SAAADI. CDR3 nucleotides: TGCGCCAGCATTGGAGGGGCAGGTGAAGTGGCCCTCCACTTT. Its translation is CASIGGAGEVALHF.

V and J are TRBV7-9 and TRBJ2-7; no clear D. Deletions cut 4 bases from V and 0 bases from J, with 7 bases between. In germline, CDR1 is SEHNR, CDR2 FQNEAQ (reference sequence). The CDR3 is made up of 13 amino acids. CDR3 loop: CASSSTISYEQYF. For the CDR3, the DNA is TGTGCCAGCAGCTCGACAATCTCCTACGAGCAGTACTTC.

This clone was seen only once. V is TRBV2 and J is TRBJ2-7; 9 bases align to TRBD2. The CDR3 has 15 residues. J was trimmed by 4 bases and V by 3 bases; bases with no gene match: 7. The germline gives CDR1 SNHLY, CDR2 FYNNEI. CDR3 sequence reads: CASSDPSGGYYEQYF. The CDR3 DNA is TGTGCCAGCAGTGACCCAAGCGGGGGGTATTACGAGCAGTACTTC.

The chain employs TRBV7-9 and TRBJ2-7, with TRBD1 as a possible D gene (5 bases). With 4 bases removed from V and 3 bases from J, the gap between germline ends came to 13 bases. Germline CDR1 is SEHNR and CDR2 is FQNEAQ (reference sequence). The CDR3 is 14 residues long. The CDR3 sequence: CASSSPTDNYEQYF. Written as DNA, the CDR3 is TGTGCCAGCAGCTCTCCGACAGACAACTACGAGCAGTACTTC. Based on the CDR3 plus reference TRBV7-9 and TRBJ2-7, the full variable domain is DTGVSQNPRHKITKRGQNVTFRCDPISEHNRLYWYRQTLGQGPEFLTYFQNEAQLEKSRLLSDRFSAERPKGSFSTLEIQRTEQGDSAMYLCASSSPTDNYEQYFGPGTRLTVT.

This clone was detected once. The CDR3 nucleotides read TGTGCCAGCAGCTTGGGGGAGGTGGGCAATCAGCCCCAGCATTTT. It translates to CASSLGEVGNQPQHF. The chain combines TRBV5-5 with TRBJ1-5; no firm D call. Looked up from germline, CDR1 is SGHKS and CDR2 is YYEKEE (reference sequence). V lost 0 bases to trimming and J lost 2 bases, with 9 bases between them. The CDR3 loop spans 15 amino acids.

This chain connects TRBV9 to TRBJ2-3; D is possibly TRBD1 or TRBD2 (5 bases each). The CDR3 sequence is 18 residues long. With 0 bases removed from V and 4 bases from J, the gap between germline ends came to 21 bases. Germline loops: CDR1 SGDLS, CDR2 YYNGEE. The CDR3 is CASSVDGRVAGRADTQYF. CDR3 bases: TGTGCCAGCAGCGTAGATGGTAGGGTGGCAGGGCGGGCAGATACGCAGTATTTT. Using reference TRBV9 and TRBJ2-3 for the parts outside the CDR3, the full variable domain is DSGVTQTPKHLITATGQRVTLRCSPRSGDLSVYWYQQSLDQGLQFLIQYYNGEERAKGNILERFSAQQFPDLHSELNLSSLELGDSALYFCASSVDGRVAGRADTQYFGPGTRLTVL.

The J gene is TRBJ2-3, the V gene TRBV29-1, with 12 bases identical to TRBD2. The V gene's germline CDR1 is SQVTM and CDR2 ANQGSEA. The CDR3 is 17 residues long. After removal of 3 bases from V and 2 bases from J, the junction contained 9 bases not matched to a gene. The CDR3 bases are TGCAGCGTTGACCGAGGCACTAGCGGGGGGAACACAGATACGCAGTATTTT. It yields the protein CSVDRGTSGGNTDTQYF.

V usage is TRBV29-1 and J usage is TRBJ1-1; D is unclear. V was trimmed by 8 bases and J by 1 base, leaving 8 bases between them. The CDR3 covers 11 residues. Germline CDR1 reads SQVTM; CDR2 reads ANQGSEA. The CDR3 DNA reads as TGCAGCACTGTGACGAACACTGAAGCTTTCTTT. Its translation: CSTVTNTEAFF.

V usage is TRBV9 and J usage is TRBJ2-5, with no clear D. The CDR3 is made up of 15 amino acids. The germline V gene has CDR1 SGDLS and CDR2 YYNGEE. Trimming cost V 0 bases and J 1 base, with 10 bases left between them. The CDR3 DNA sequence: TGTGCCAGCAGCGTAGATCACGGTGGCCAAGAGACCCAGTACTTC. It codes for CASSVDHGGQETQYF.

The chain has TRBV24-1 and TRBJ2-5; possibly TRBD1 for D (5 bases). The CDR3 covers 17 residues. Trimming shortened V by 2 bases and J by 4 bases, and 19 bases separated the two germline ends. CDR1 is KGHDR, CDR2 SFDVKD, per germline. This chain's CDR3 is CATSDSRVGPVGETQYF. The DNA of the CDR3 is TGTGCCACCAGTGATTCCCGTGTGGGGCCGGTTGGAGAGACCCAGTACTTC.

This chain uses TRBV11-2 with TRBJ2-5; possibly TRBD1 for D (6 bases). The germline gives CDR1 SGHAT, CDR2 FQNNGV. The V end was cut by 5 bases, the J end by 4 bases, with 17 bases between. The CDR3 extends over 15 amino acids. This chain's CDR3 is CASSPRGQTTETQYF. The DNA of the CDR3 is TGTGCCAGCAGCCCTCGAGGACAGACCACAGAGACCCAGTACTTC.

The chain couples TRBV6-1 to TRBJ2-3, with 9 positions matching TRBD2. Per germline, CDR1 MNHNS and CDR2 SASEGT. The V gene end was trimmed by 3 bases and the J gene end by 3 bases; junction bases not matched to a gene: 7. CDR3 length: 16 residues. This CDR3 is CASSDLAGSLTDTQYF. CDR3 DNA sequence: TGTGCCAGCAGTGACCTAGCGGGGTCCTTGACAGATACGCAGTATTTT.

The V and J genes are TRBV19 and TRBJ2-3; 11 nucleotides match TRBD2. The CDR3 runs to 14 residues. V gave up 6 bases and J gave up 5 bases; unmatched junction bases: 4. Germline V CDR1 and CDR2: LNHDA, SQIVND (reference sequence). CDR3 sequence: CASSLLAGEDTQYF. CDR3 nucleotide sequence: TGTGCCAGTAGCCTACTAGCGGGGGAAGATACGCAGTATTTT.

This CDR3 is CASSFSGTEAFF. DNA of the CDR3: TGTGCCAGCAGCTTCTCGGGCACTGAAGCTTTCTTT. The chain links TRBV5-6 to TRBJ1-1; D gene ambiguous. Germline CDR1 and CDR2: SGHDT and YYEEEE. V lost 2 bases, J lost 4 bases, and 6 bases lay in between. The CDR3 covers 12 residues.

J is TRBJ1-1 and V is TRBV5-6; unclear D gene. The CDR3 length is 14 residues. The germline CDR1 and CDR2 sequences are SGHDT and YYEEEE. Trimming left V 4 bases short and J 4 bases short, with 14 bases between. The CDR3 spells CASSPRRTSTEAFF. CDR3 bases: TGTGCCAGCAGCCCCCGGCGGACCAGCACTGAAGCTTTCTTT.

The chain combines TRBV5-6 with TRBJ2-5; the match to TRBD2 covers 9 bases. The CDR3 length is 14 residues. Germline-derived CDR1 and CDR2 are SGHDT and YYEEEE. V trimming: 7 bases; J trimming: 5 bases; junction bases outside the gene matches: 9. CDR3 sequence reads: CASERGARWETQYF. CDR3 DNA sequence: TGTGCCAGCGAGCGGGGGGCACGCTGGGAGACCCAGTACTTC.

The rearrangement joins TRBV5-4 to TRBJ1-6; 9 bases are a match to TRBD1. CDR1 SGHNT and CDR2 YYREEE come from the germline V gene (reference sequence). The V gene end was trimmed by 2 bases and the J gene end by 12 bases; junction bases not matched to a gene: 9. CDR3 length: 15 residues. CDR3 DNA sequence: TGTGCCAGCAGCTTAACACAGGGGGCCTCGCTACCCCTCCACTTT. Translation: CASSLTQGASLPLHF.

The chain links TRBV19 to TRBJ1-5; a possible D gene is TRBD1 (6 bases). Per the germline V gene, CDR1 is LNHDA and CDR2 is SQIVND (reference sequence). The CDR3 spans 15 residues. Trimming pared 7 bases from V and 6 bases from J, leaving 19 bases between. The CDR3 is CASTTWGARRQPQHF. CDR3 nucleotide sequence: TGTGCCAGTACCACCTGGGGGGCGAGACGTCAGCCCCAGCATTTT.

This chain uses TRBV18 with TRBJ1-4; D gene unclear. Trimming removed 3 bases from V and 1 base from J, with 12 bases in between. The CDR3 length is 16 residues. Germline loops: CDR1 KGHSH, CDR2 LQKENI. This CDR3 is CASSPTWGGTNEKLFF. The CDR3 nucleotides are TGTGCCAGCTCACCCACATGGGGAGGAACTAATGAAAAACTGTTTTTT.

The J gene is TRBJ1-1, the V gene TRBV7-9, with a weak D call TRBD1 (5 bases). The germline V gene has CDR1 SEHNR and CDR2 FQNEAQ (reference sequence). The CDR3 runs 11 residues. V dropped 5 bases and J dropped 8 bases, with 9 bases sitting between them. The CDR3 loop is CASSSHREAFF. The DNA for the CDR3 is TGTGCCAGCAGCAGCCACAGGGAAGCTTTCTTT. Based on the CDR3 plus reference TRBV7-9 and TRBJ1-1, the full variable domain is DTGVSQNPRHKITKRGQNVTFRCDPISEHNRLYWYRQTLGQGPEFLTYFQNEAQLEKSRLLSDRFSAERPKGSFSTLEIQRTEQGDSAMYLCASSSHREAFFGQGTRLTVV.

The chain employs TRBV3-1 (or the pseudogene TRBV3-2) and TRBJ2-7; D remains unclear. Germline V CDR1 and CDR2: LGHDT, YNNKEL (reference sequence). The CDR3 contains 13 residues. Trimming stripped 4 bases from V and 5 bases from J, with 12 bases between. In nucleotides, the CDR3 is TGTGCCAGCAGCCGCGGCGCGTTTCACGAGCAGTACTTC. This encodes CASSRGAFHEQYF.

J is TRBJ1-1 and V is TRBV9, with a tentative D call TRBD1 (5 bases). The CDR3 length is 15 residues. Trimming took off 7 bases at V and 0 bases at J, with 16 bases between the two ends. The V gene's germline CDR1 is SGDLS and CDR2 YYNGEE. The CDR3 region is CASHSGQGVNTEAFF. The CDR3 region has the DNA TGTGCCAGCCACTCAGGGCAGGGCGTGAACACTGAAGCTTTCTTT.

J is TRBJ1-2 and V is TRBV30; a possible D gene is TRBD1 (6 bases). The V gene's germline CDR1 is GTSNPN and CDR2 SVGIG (reference sequence). The CDR3 loop spans 12 amino acids. V was clipped by 4 bases and J by 8 bases, with 14 bases between them. CDR3 sequence (DNA): TGTGCCTGGACCTTCAGGGGTGGCGGCTACACCTTC. Protein product: CAWTFRGGGYTF.

The V gene is TRBV5-1, the J gene TRBJ2-3; TRBD2 matches at 8 bases. Germline V gene lookup returns CDR1 SGHRS and CDR2 YFSETQ. CDR3 length equals 15 residues. V lost 0 bases, J lost 8 bases, and 8 bases stayed unmatched. CDR3 DNA: TGCGCCAGCAGCTTGGGTAGCGGGGTCGTGGGTACGCAGTATTTT. As protein: CASSLGSGVVGTQYF.

This rearrangement joins TRBV7-2 to TRBJ1-1; no clear D gene. With 4 bases removed from V and 11 bases from J, the gap between germline ends came to 26 bases. The V gene's germline CDR1 is SGHTA and CDR2 FQGNSA. This CDR3 comprises 16 residues. For the CDR3, the DNA is TGTGCCAGCAGCTCAAGAAATATGGGCCAAATCGGGAAGGCTTTCTTT. Protein: CASSSRNMGQIGKAFF.

This chain connects TRBV2 to TRBJ1-2, with 7 positions matching TRBD1. This CDR3 has 14 amino acids. CDR1 is SNHLY, CDR2 FYNNEI, per germline. After removal of 4 bases from V and 0 bases from J, the junction contained 2 bases not matched to a gene. The CDR3 sequence is CASSAGTANYGYTF. The CDR3 region has the DNA TGTGCCAGCAGTGCTGGGACAGCTAACTATGGCTACACCTTC.

The chain has TRBV2 and TRBJ2-7; 7 nucleotides align to TRBD1. The CDR3 sequence is 13 residues long. Per germline, CDR1 SNHLY and CDR2 FYNNEI. V shed 4 bases, J shed 3 bases, and the junction held 3 bases outside the gene matches. The CDR3 reads CASSVYRGYEQYF. CDR3 coding DNA: TGTGCCAGCAGTGTGTACAGGGGCTACGAGCAGTACTTC.